This is a list of T cell receptor beta chains from one sample in a study of regulatory T cells in long-lasting Graves disease. TCRdb reanalysed the multiplex PCR reads using MiXCR and keeps one entry per CDR3 protein. The data contain 300,000 to 500,000 distinct CDR3 sequences, about a fifth of them seen just once; the ten biggest clones take up around 20%. The specimen was peripheral blood mononuclear cells (PBMCs), collected when the disease was refractory, from a patient treated with antithyroid drugs. The receptors derive from a female donor with Graves disease. CDR3s include the opening cysteine and the closing phenylalanine or tryptophan. D genes are given only for firm matches. Clone size, where shown, is once, few, many, or a class for clones that have expanded.

j_call | v_call | d_call | clone_size | cdr3_nt | cdr3_aa
TRBJ1-6 | TRBV2 | NA | many | TGTGCCAGCAGTCGGGACGCTTCACCCCTCCACTTT | CASSRDASPLHF
TRBJ2-1 | TRBV20-1 | NA | NA | TGCAGTGCTGACCAGCTTTCCTACAATGAGCAGTTCTTC | CSADQLSYNEQFF
TRBJ2-7 | TRBV2 | TRBD2 | many | TGTGCCAGCAGTGCAGCGGGAGACCCCTACGAGCAGTACTTC | CASSAAGDPYEQYF
TRBJ2-3 | TRBV2 | TRBD2 | few | TGTGCCAGCAGTGGGCTAGCGGGAGGCGAGCAGACAGATACGCAGTATTTT | CASSGLAGGEQTDTQYF
TRBJ2-7 | TRBV27 | TRBD2 | NA | TGTGCCACGGGACTAGCGGGAGCCGGGCAGTACTTC | CATGLAGAGQYF
TRBJ2-7 | TRBV5-4 | NA | few | TGTGCCAGCAGCTTCGGTGGGAGTAGCTCCTACGAGCAGTACTTC | CASSFGGSSSYEQYF
TRBJ1-5 | TRBV20-1 | NA | few | TGCAGTGCTAGGGATCTAGGCTCCTGGAGCAATCAGCCCCAGCATTTT | CSARDLGSWSNQPQHF
TRBJ1-2 | TRBV19 | TRBD1 | few | TGTGCCAGTAGTACCGCAGGGGGCGCGGGCTACACCTTC | CASSTAGGAGYTF
TRBJ1-1 | TRBV30 | NA | many | TGTGCCTGGAGTTTTAGGGGAAGCACTGAAGCTTTCTTT | CAWSFRGSTEAFF
TRBJ1-1 | TRBV3-1 | NA | many | TGTGCCAGCAGCCGAGCCAATCCAGGGGACGGAGCTTTCTTT | CASSRANPGDGAFF
TRBJ1-1 | TRBV7-2 | NA | many | TGTGCCAGCAGCCCTATAGCCCCAGAAAAAGCTTTCTTT | CASSPIAPEKAFF
TRBJ1-2 | TRBV3-1 | TRBD1 | many | TGTGCCAGCAGCCCAAGTCGGACAGGGTATGGCTACACCTTC | CASSPSRTGYGYTF
TRBJ2-5 | TRBV7-9 | NA | NA | TGTGCCAGCAGCCAAAGAGCGGTACAAGAGACCCAGTACTTC | CASSQRAVQETQYF
TRBJ2-7 | TRBV28 | TRBD2 | NA | TGTGCCAGCAGTTCCTATATAGGGCCTAGCGGGATCGAGCAGTACTTC | CASSSYIGPSGIEQYF
TRBJ2-7 | TRBV2 | NA | many | TGTGCCAGCACGGTCCTCTACGAGCAGTACTTC | CASTVLYEQYF